The 12 T cell receptor beta chains in this list originate from one sample, sequenced in a study of blood T cell repertoires in COVID-19 (TCRdb year 2020). Receptor libraries were prepared by the immunoSEQ multiplex PCR assay. The table was pulled from immuneACCESS by TCRdb, which kept in-frame rearrangements only. Such tables lose some clones; where checked, under half of the loss comes from unresolved V genes, and the rest has no known cause. For this sample the table gives just over 95,000 clones, of which around 80% were detected only once. The ten largest make up about 17% of the sample. Sequencing was done on a sample of peripheral blood. These receptors were obtained from a man older than 75 with acute or convalescent COVID-19.

The chain combines TRBV2 with TRBJ2-1; TRBD1 matches 8 bases. This CDR3 is built from 16 residues. Trimming removed 3 bases from V and 8 bases from J; junction bases left unmatched: 12. CDR1 is SNHLY and CDR2 is FYNNEI in the germline V gene. The CDR3 sequence is CASSDPREKDRDEQFF. The DNA for the CDR3 is TGTGCCAGCAGTGATCCGAGAGAGAAGGACAGGGATGAGCAGTTCTTC.

This clone has a single count. The chain carries TRBV28 and TRBJ1-2; 7 nucleotides line up with TRBD1. There are 15 residues in the CDR3. The V gene end was trimmed by 3 bases and the J gene end by 6 bases; junction bases not matched to a gene: 10. Germline values: CDR1 MDHEN, CDR2 SYDVKM. CDR3 sequence (DNA): TGTGCCAGCAGTTTGGGGGCCGCAGGGGGAGATGGCTACACCTTC. It translates to CASSLGAAGGDGYTF.

The table lists this clone with a count of one. J is TRBJ1-3 and V is TRBV7-2; 9 bases are shared with TRBD1. The germline V gene has CDR1 SGHTA and CDR2 FQGNSA. The CDR3 contains 14 residues. V shed 5 bases and J 4 bases; nucleotides not matched to a gene: 3. CDR3 loop: CASSLGTGGNTIYF. DNA for the CDR3: TGTGCCAGCAGCCTCGGGACAGGGGGAAACACCATATATTTT.

The J gene is TRBJ1-5, the V gene TRBV28; 7 positions agree with TRBD1. V was pared by 1 base and J by 4 bases, with 1 base of the junction left unmatched. Germline CDR1 MDHEN, CDR2 SYDVKM. This CDR3 is built from 14 residues. The CDR3 sequence is CASSLYRGNQPQHF. In nucleotides, the CDR3 is TGTGCCAGCAGTTTATACAGGGGAAATCAGCCCCAGCATTTT.

The rearrangement joins TRBV19 to TRBJ1-2; TRBD1 aligns across 10 bases. Germline assignment: CDR1 LNHDA and CDR2 SQIVND (reference sequence). Unmatched junction bases numbered 14, after V lost 9 bases and J lost 4 bases. This CDR3 region has 16 residues. The DNA of the CDR3 is TGTGCCAGCGCTAGGGACAGGGGCGCCGTCACCTATGGCTACACCTTC. Translation gives CASARDRGAVTYGYTF.

The V gene is TRBV27, the J gene TRBJ2-3, with 7 bases identical to TRBD2. The J segment lost 3 bases and the V segment lost 4 bases, leaving 10 bases of the junction unmatched. The CDR3 is 16 amino acids. Germline V lookup: CDR1 MNHEY, CDR2 SMNVEV (reference sequence). The CDR3 loop reads CASSSPTSVGTDTQYF. For the CDR3, the DNA is TGTGCCAGCAGTTCCCCCACTAGCGTAGGGACAGATACGCAGTATTTT.

J is TRBJ2-5 and V is TRBV4-3; 7 positions match TRBD1. Germline CDR1 reads LGHNA; CDR2 reads YSLEER. The CDR3 is 15 amino acids. With V trimmed by 0 bases and J by 2 bases, 3 bases remained unmatched. In nucleotides, the CDR3 is TGCGCCAGCAGCCAAGATGGGGGACAGCAAGAGACCCAGTACTTC. It is translated as CASSQDGGQQETQYF.

This sequence joins TRBV6-2 or TRBV6-3 and TRBJ2-1, with D unresolved. The CDR3 sequence is 14 residues long. CDR1 and CDR2 from the germline V gene are MNHEY and SVGEGT. The germline V and J ends were trimmed by 2 bases and 5 bases, with 10 bases remaining between them. The CDR3 reads CASSYVGMNNEQFF. The CDR3, as DNA: TGTGCCAGCAGTTACGTGGGCATGAACAATGAGCAGTTCTTC.

This chain links TRBV2 with TRBJ2-7; 7 bases map to TRBD2. Per the germline V gene, CDR1 is SNHLY and CDR2 is FYNNEI. The trim removed 6 bases at V and 6 bases at J, leaving 14 bases unmatched. The CDR3 length is 15 residues. The CDR3 sequence is CASRISGLSGSEQYF. The CDR3 DNA reads TGTGCCAGCAGAATTTCGGGACTATCGGGCTCCGAGCAGTACTTC.

A few counts support this clone. The chain has TRBV2 and TRBJ2-3; possibly TRBD2 for D (6 bases). The CDR3 consists of 12 residues. Trimming took 10 bases from V and 1 from J, leaving 9 bases between them. CDR1 is SNHLY and CDR2 is FYNNEI in the germline V gene. CDR3 sequence: CATGGGTDTQYF. The CDR3 bases are TGTGCCACAGGAGGGGGCACAGATACGCAGTATTTT.

The V call is TRBV28, the J call TRBJ2-2; TRBD2 is a possible D gene (5 bases). V was cut by 5 bases and J by 7 bases, with 20 bases left in between. The CDR3 is made up of 16 amino acids. Germline-derived CDR1 and CDR2 are MDHEN and SYDVKM. CDR3 DNA sequence: TGTGCCAGCAGTCCGTTTAAGGACGGAGGTAGCGGGGAGCTGTTTTTT. Protein sequence: CASSPFKDGGSGELFF.

The chain is built from TRBV6-5 and TRBJ2-7; maybe TRBD2 (7 bases). Germline loops: CDR1 MNHEY, CDR2 SVGAGI. Between the trimmed V and J ends, which lost 7 bases and 8 bases, there was a span of 24 bases. The CDR3 has 15 amino acids. The CDR3 region has the DNA TGTGCCAGCAATCTTCAGGGAGGGGGTTCTGGCAAGCAGTACTTC. Amino acids: CASNLQGGGSGKQYF.